The clone carrying this TCR beta chain was seen ten or more times. No antigen is known for it. The entry originates in a study of T cell repertoires in cytomegalovirus infection. Study-wide context: Both CMV infection and a matching HLA type were indicated by public TCR beta signatures. Study observations and caveats: There were HLA-C-restricted CMV-specific TCR beta clonotypes dominating the ex vivo response. Summed public TCR beta family frequency identified CMV carriers bearing the relevant HLA.

The CDR3 spans 18 residues. Trimming removed 1 base from V and 0 bases from J; junction bases left unmatched: 8. Germline V gives CDR1 SGHTA, CDR2 FQGNSA. TCRdb fed the reads into MiXCR, producing one record per CDR3 protein. The repertoire holds 85,000 to 130,000 distinct CDR3 sequences, with around 22% as singletons. The gene calls are TRBV7-2 and TRBJ2-5; 10 bases line up with TRBD1. Sequencing was carried out using CD8+ T cells from PBMCs. This TCR was recovered from a human donor in good health (CMV status not recorded). Some clones in this sample may be carry-over from other donors' samples. CDR3 residues: CASSLDGPGQGYQETQYF. Written as DNA, the CDR3 is TGTGCCAGCAGCTTAGATGGACCGGGACAGGGGTACCAAGAGACCCAGTACTTC.